The present TCR beta chain was sequenced within a study of low-dose radiotherapy and immunotherapy resistance in tumors. In the study overall: Intravenous nivolumab 240 mg every two weeks plus ipilimumab 1 mg/kg every six weeks was given to patients. Each patient took aspirin at a dose of 300 mg by mouth once daily over the course of four cycles, with dosing beginning on cycle 1 day 1.

Documented time point: before trial treatment. Patients eligible had advanced solid tumors without tumor-infiltrating lymphocytes. TRAV- and TRBV-specific primers primed first-strand cDNA, covering alpha and beta chains. TCR amplification used about 18 PCR cycles, a constant-region primer and a V-primer adapter. In TCRdb, the reads were re-called with MiXCR into one record per CDR3 protein. The sample records almost 40,000 distinct CDR3 sequences, around a third being singletons. In its sample, this clonotype was seen many times. The germline V gene has CDR1 SGHAT and CDR2 FQNNGV. V shed 5 bases and J shed 8 bases, with 17 bases lying between them. CDR3 length: 14 amino acids.

This specimen was PBMCs, taken before treatment. This TCR derives from a male donor with gallbladder cancer. This chain links TRBV11-2 with TRBJ2-3; TRBD2 might be the D (5 bases). The CDR3 DNA reads TGTGCCAGCAGCGCGGTCTGGGAGAGGCGTACGCAGTATTTT. Residues: CASSAVWERRTQYF.